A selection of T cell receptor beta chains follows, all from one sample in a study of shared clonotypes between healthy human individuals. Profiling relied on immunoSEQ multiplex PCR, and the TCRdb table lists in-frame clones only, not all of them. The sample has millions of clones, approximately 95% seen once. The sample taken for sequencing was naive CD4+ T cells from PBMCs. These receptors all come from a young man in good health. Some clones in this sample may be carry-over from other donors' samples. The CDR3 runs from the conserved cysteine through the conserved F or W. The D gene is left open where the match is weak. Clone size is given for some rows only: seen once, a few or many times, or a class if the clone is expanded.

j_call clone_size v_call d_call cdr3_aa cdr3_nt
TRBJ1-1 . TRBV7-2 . CASSARQTNTEAFF TGTGCCAGCAGCGCTAGACAGACGAACACTGAAGCTTTCTTT
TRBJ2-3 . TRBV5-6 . CASSLKQLQEDTQYF TGTGCCAGCAGCTTGAAGCAATTGCAGGAAGATACGCAGTATTTT
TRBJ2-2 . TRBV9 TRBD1 CASNLNRQGPSNTGELFF TGTGCCAGCAACCTTAACCGACAGGGCCCTTCGAACACCGGGGAGCTGTTTTTT
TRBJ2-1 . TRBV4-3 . CASSQDAALPYNEQFF TGCGCCAGCAGCCAAGATGCAGCCCTTCCGTACAATGAGCAGTTCTTC
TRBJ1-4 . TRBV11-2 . CASSLAGREKLFF TGTGCCAGCAGCTTAGCCGGGAGGGAAAAACTGTTTTTT
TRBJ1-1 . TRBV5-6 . CASSLGGGTNTEAFF TGTGCCAGCAGCTTGGGCGGCGGTACGAACACTGAAGCTTTCTTT
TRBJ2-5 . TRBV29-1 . CSVSWGRQETQYF TGCAGCGTTTCGTGGGGCCGCCAAGAGACCCAGTACTTC
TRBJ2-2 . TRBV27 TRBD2 CASSLRLAGAQTGELFF TGTGCCAGCAGTTTAAGGCTAGCGGGAGCGCAGACCGGGGAGCTGTTTTTT
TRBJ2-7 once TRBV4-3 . CASSQDGVEEQYF TGCGCCAGCAGCCAAGATGGGGTCGAGGAGCAGTACTTC
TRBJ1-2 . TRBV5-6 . CASSVRYGGLNLYGYTF TGTGCCAGCAGCGTGAGGTATGGGGGGCTCAACCTCTATGGCTACACCTTC
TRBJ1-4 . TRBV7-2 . CASSWTTANEKLFF TGTGCCAGCAGCTGGACGACAGCTAATGAAAAACTGTTTTTT
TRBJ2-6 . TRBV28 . CASRPSKGSGANVLTF TGTGCCAGCAGACCTTCCAAGGGCTCTGGGGCCAACGTCCTGACTTTC
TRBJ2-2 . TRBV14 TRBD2 CASNPGGASGTGELFF TGTGCCAGCAACCCGGGGGGGGCCTCGGGCACCGGGGAGCTGTTTTTT
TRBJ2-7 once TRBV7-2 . CASSAGTYEQYF TGTGCCAGCAGCGCAGGGACCTACGAGCAGTACTTC
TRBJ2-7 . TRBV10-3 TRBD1 CAIWNRGTEQYF TGTGCCATCTGGAACAGGGGAACCGAGCAGTACTTC
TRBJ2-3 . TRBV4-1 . CASSPPISDTQYF TGCGCCAGCAGCCCCCCGATTTCAGATACGCAGTATTTT
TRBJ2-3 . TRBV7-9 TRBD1 CASSLVYRTGDTDTQYF TGTGCCAGCAGCTTAGTTTATCGGACAGGGGACACAGATACGCAGTATTTT
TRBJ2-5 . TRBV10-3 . CAISDGLGGVETQYF TGTGCCATCAGTGACGGGCTAGGTGGGGTTGAGACCCAGTACTTC